A single sample is the source of the 7 T cell receptor beta chains below, sequenced in a study of T cell responses to AZD1222 COVID-19 vaccine. The repertoire was sequenced with immunoSEQ multiplex PCR; TCRdb's copy has only in-frame clones and lacks some. Among 120,000 or so clones, approximately 89% were seen once, and the ten largest hold about 5%. The input for sequencing was peripheral blood, taken on day 0 of AZD1222 vaccination. The receptor source for this set is an adult in good health.

The chain employs TRBV7-2 and TRBJ1-2, with D uncertain. The CDR3 loop spans 15 amino acids. Looked up from germline, CDR1 is SGHTA and CDR2 is FQGNSA. Trimming cost V 0 bases and J 4 bases, with 12 bases left between them. This CDR3 reads CASSLAGSRIYGYTF. The CDR3 DNA reads TGTGCCAGCAGCTTAGCGGGCAGTCGCATCTATGGCTACACCTTC.

The chain is built from TRBV7-8 and TRBJ2-3; D unclear. CDR3 length: 13 amino acids. The ends were cut back, 8 bases at V and 3 bases at J, with 12 bases in the middle. In germline, CDR1 is SGHVS, CDR2 FQNEAQ. CDR3 nucleotide sequence: TGTGCCAGCGGACCAACTTTAACAGATACGCAGTATTTT. Protein sequence: CASGPTLTDTQYF.

V is TRBV5-4 and J is TRBJ2-7; 8 nucleotides match TRBD1. The V gene end was trimmed by 3 bases and the J gene end by 3 bases; junction bases not matched to a gene: 11. This CDR3 comprises 16 residues. Germline V gene data show CDR1 as SGHNT and CDR2 as YYREEE (reference sequence). CDR3 sequence (DNA): TGTGCCAGCAGCTCCCTGACAGGGGCAACACTCTACGAGCAGTACTTC. This sequence encodes CASSSLTGATLYEQYF.

This chain joins TRBV6-5 and TRBJ1-2; a weak D match, TRBD1 (6 bases). The CDR3 covers 13 residues. Germline CDR1 and CDR2: MNHEY and SVGAGI. V was clipped by 6 bases and J by 2 bases, with 10 bases between them. The CDR3 is CASSPDSNYGYTF. CDR3 bases: TGTGCCAGCAGCCCGGACAGCAACTATGGCTACACCTTC.

This clone was seen more than once but under ten times. V and J are TRBV5-1 and TRBJ2-1; the match to TRBD1 covers 12 bases. V lost 5 bases and J lost 7; bases outside the gene matches: 7. The CDR3 is 15 residues long. Germline V gene sequence: CDR1 SGHRS, CDR2 YFSETQ. The CDR3 bases are TGCGCCAGCAGTTTGACGGGACAGGGGGCGAATGAGCAGTTCTTC. As protein: CASSLTGQGANEQFF. Looking up the rest from reference TRBV5-1 and TRBJ2-1 gives the full variable domain: KAGVTQTPRYLIKTRGQQVTLSCSPISGHRSVSWYQQTPGQGLQFLFEYFSETQRNKGNFPGRFSGRQFSNSRSEMNVSTLELGDSALYLCASSLTGQGANEQFFGPGTRLTVL.

This clone has a single count. This rearrangement joins TRBV5-8 to TRBJ2-5; a possible D gene is TRBD2 (6 bases). Germline loops: CDR1 SGHTS, CDR2 YDEGEE. The CDR3 runs 14 residues. V lost 0 bases, J lost 5 bases, and 11 bases lay in between. CDR3 coding DNA: TGTGCCAGCAGCTTGGGGGGCGGGGACGAGACCCAGTACTTC. This gives the protein CASSLGGGDETQYF.

This CDR3 reads CASSSPAWKPYEQYF. CDR3 DNA sequence: TGTGCCAGCAGCAGCCCGGCGTGGAAACCCTACGAGCAGTACTTC. This sequence joins TRBV21-1 and TRBJ2-7. TRBV21-1 is annotated as a pseudogene. The CDR3 has 15 amino acids.